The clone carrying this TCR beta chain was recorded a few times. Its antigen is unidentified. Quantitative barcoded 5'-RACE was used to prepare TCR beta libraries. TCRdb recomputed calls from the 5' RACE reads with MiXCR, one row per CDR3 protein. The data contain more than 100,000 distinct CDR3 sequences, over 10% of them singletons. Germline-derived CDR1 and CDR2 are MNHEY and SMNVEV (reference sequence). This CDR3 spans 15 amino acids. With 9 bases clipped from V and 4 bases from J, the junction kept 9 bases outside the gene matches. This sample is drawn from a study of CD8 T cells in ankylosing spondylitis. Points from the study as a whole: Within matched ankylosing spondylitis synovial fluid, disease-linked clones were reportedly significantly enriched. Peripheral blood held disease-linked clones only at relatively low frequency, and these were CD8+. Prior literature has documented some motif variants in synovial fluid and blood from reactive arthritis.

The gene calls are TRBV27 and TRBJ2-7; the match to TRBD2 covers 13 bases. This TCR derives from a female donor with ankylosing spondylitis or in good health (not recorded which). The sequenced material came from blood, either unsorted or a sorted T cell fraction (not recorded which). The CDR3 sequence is CASQYGTSGNYEQYF. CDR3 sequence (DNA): TGTGCCAGTCAATACGGGACTAGCGGGAATTACGAGCAGTACTTC.